The following is a T cell receptor beta chain sequence with its context. Documented time point: blood 4 weeks post-SBRT, at nephrectomy. As to treatment: 15 Gy SBRT to primary tumor, nephrectomy 4 weeks later. The tumor was a clear cell renal cell carcinoma. Trimming stripped 3 bases from V and 7 bases from J, with 10 bases between. Germline V gene lookup returns CDR1 SGDLS and CDR2 YYNGEE. The CDR3 loop spans 12 amino acids. TCRdb's table, derived via immunoSEQ multiplex PCR, lists solely in-frame clones and lacks some. Among 120,000 to 150,000 clones listed, 80% to 90% were seen once. This record belongs to a study of radiation and T cells in renal cell carcinoma.

Source: blood, taken from a patient whose treatment included radiotherapy and nephrectomy. This clonotype originated in a woman aged 45-59 years with renal cell carcinoma. The V and J genes are TRBV9 and TRBJ2-5; D gene uncertain. CDR3 nucleotides: TGTGCCAGCAGCGGTCTCTCCAGGACCCAGTACTTC. Translating it yields CASSGLSRTQYF.